Following are 9 T cell receptor beta chains from one sample sequenced in a study of control samples from healthy donors and cancer patients. Clones were read by immunoSEQ multiplex PCR, and TCRdb kept only the in-frame ones, dropping some. The repertoire holds approximately 80,000 clones, roughly 91% seen once, with 15% to 18% in the top ten. Sequencing was carried out using blood. The source of these receptors is a man aged 25 to 40 in good health.

The chain uses TRBV6-2 or TRBV6-3 and TRBJ1-2; unclear D gene. The length of the CDR3 is 15 residues. The V gene lost 6 bases and the J gene lost 2 bases, with 16 bases spanning the gap. CDR1 is MNHEY and CDR2 is SVGEGT in the germline V gene. The CDR3 spells CASSTSRVANYGYTF. The DNA of the CDR3 is TGTGCCAGCAGCACCTCAAGGGTGGCAAACTATGGCTACACCTTC.

The gene calls are TRBV2 and TRBJ2-4; no clear D. Per the germline V gene, CDR1 is SNHLY and CDR2 is FYNNEI. The CDR3 covers 11 residues. The V end lost 3 bases, the J end lost 16 bases, and 13 bases lay between the germline ends. Here the CDR3 DNA reads TGTGCCAGCAGTGACAGTACACCCTTTTACTTC. Its translation is CASSDSTPFYF. Drawing the rest from reference TRBV2 and TRBJ2-4, the complete variable domain is EPEVTQTPSHQVTQMGQEVILRCVPISNHLYFYWYRQILGQKVEFLVSFYNNEISEKSEIFDDQFSVERPDGSNFTLKIRSTKLEDSAMYFCASSDSTPFYFGAGTRLSVL.

The chain employs TRBV2 and TRBJ2-2; 9 bases agree with TRBD1. This CDR3 is built from 15 residues. V gave up 8 bases and J gave up 4 bases; unmatched junction bases: 8. Germline assignment: CDR1 SNHLY and CDR2 FYNNEI. CDR3 in DNA: TGTGCCAGCTGTAAGCGGACAGGGGCCACCGGGGAGCTGTTTTTT. Protein product: CASCKRTGATGELFF.

The chain links TRBV6-2 or TRBV6-3 to TRBJ2-7; D not certain. The V end was cut by 2 bases, the J end by 0 bases, with 11 bases between. The germline V gene has CDR1 MNHEY and CDR2 SVGEGT. This CDR3 comprises 15 residues. CDR3: CASSYGVGFSYEQYF. The DNA for the CDR3 is TGTGCCAGCAGTTACGGGGTGGGATTCTCCTACGAGCAGTACTTC.

The CDR3 DNA reads as TGCGCCAGCAGCTTAATGGGGACCTACGAGCAGTACTTC. Translated, it gives CASSLMGTYEQYF. The chain links TRBV5-1 to TRBJ2-7, with D hard to call. Germline V gene lookup returns CDR1 SGHRS and CDR2 YFSETQ. There are 13 residues in the CDR3. Trimming removed 2 bases at V and 2 bases at J, with 8 bases between.

The V call is TRBV2, the J call TRBJ1-1; unclear D gene. The CDR3 runs to 14 residues. The germline V gene encodes CDR1 SNHLY and CDR2 FYNNEI. The germline V and J ends were trimmed by 8 bases and 0 bases, with 13 bases remaining between them. CDR3 in DNA: TGTGCCAGCGTCCTGCGGGTAGTGAACACTGAAGCTTTCTTT. Translation: CASVLRVVNTEAFF.

Only one count was recorded for this clone. V usage is TRBV5-6 and J usage is TRBJ1-2; D not resolved. V shed 0 bases and J shed 8 bases, with 8 bases lying between them. Germline V gene sequence: CDR1 SGHDT, CDR2 YYEEEE. The CDR3 totals 12 residues. DNA of the CDR3: TGTGCCAGCAGCTTGGACAACTCCGGCTACACCTTC. It encodes CASSLDNSGYTF.

This chain links TRBV27 with TRBJ2-2; D might be TRBD2 (7 bases). From germline, CDR1 is MNHEY and CDR2 SMNVEV (reference sequence). The CDR3 loop spans 17 amino acids. Between the trimmed V and J ends, which lost 5 bases and 4 bases, there was a span of 20 bases. As DNA, the CDR3 is TGTGCCAGCAGTATCCCACAGGGACGGGGGGTCACCGGGGAGCTGTTTTTT. It specifies CASSIPQGRGVTGELFF.

The rearrangement links TRBV10-3 to TRBJ2-7; the match to TRBD1 covers 8 bases. Germline V lookup: CDR1 ENHRY, CDR2 SYGVKD. Losses at the gene ends were 4 bases for V and 7 bases for J; bases not matched to a gene: 6. The CDR3 runs 13 residues. The CDR3 DNA reads TGTGCCATCAGTGGACAGGGGATAGAAGAGCAGTACTTC. It codes for CAISGQGIEEQYF.